The present T cell receptor (beta chain) was sequenced within a study of shared clonotypes between healthy human individuals. Study-wide background: Donors consisted of two women and a few men between 18 and 49.

Genomic DNA (from each subset) was split evenly across several immunoSEQ plates. Approximately 28,000 T cell genomes (about 300 ng DNA) went into each PBMC replicate. The data were produced by immunoSEQ multiplex PCR, yet TCRdb's version contains in-frame clones alone and is incomplete. The sample lists roughly 500,000 clones; roughly 80% were seen once. The study drew all its donors from Caucasian adults living in Nashville, Tennessee. The CDR3 contains 16 residues. In germline, CDR1 is KGHSH, CDR2 LQKENI. Trimming took 2 bases from V and 3 from J, leaving 16 bases between them. This TCR was sampled from a woman aged 35 to 49 in good health. Some clones in this sample may be carry-over from other donors' samples. The chain joins TRBV18 to TRBJ1-2; D possibly corresponds to TRBD1 (5 bases). The specimen sequenced was PBMCs. CDR3 nucleotides: TGTGCCAGCTCACCAGGAGGCCCAGGGTTGGACTATGGCTACACCTTC. Translation: CASSPGGPGLDYGYTF.